One TCR beta chain is described in this entry. The table lists this clonotype with a few counts. What antigen it recognizes has not been identified. No per-base quality is available; no much larger clone lies one base away. These data belong to a study of T-cell memory formation after mild COVID-19 (dated by TCRdb to 2020 to 2022). For the study in its entirety: TCR sequence clusters from the two donors were found to be largely donor specific. The cohort comprised two young, previously healthy adult volunteers, one female and one male. Longitudinal TCRalpha and TCRbeta repertoire sequencing tracked T-cell clones expanding and contracting after mild COVID-19 in two donors. Broader findings and caveats from the paper: Whether the second-wave clones peaking on day 37 were SARS-CoV-2 specific was not confirmed. Only a couple of mild cases were covered by the study, and larger cohorts that include severe cases with pre-infection samples were considered necessary. Some responding clones were found in pre-infection memory, which suggests that pre-existing cross-reactive memory T cells took part in the SARS-CoV-2 response. Contracting CD4+ clones were located mainly in the CM and EM memory subsets, whereas CD8+ clones were found to be enriched in EMRA. Balanced CD4/CD8 phenotypes were observed for clones contracting from day 15 to 85, whereas a bias towards CD4+ was observed for a second wave of clones expanding from day 15 to 37.

Sequencer: Illumina NovaSeq 6000. cDNA libraries for TCRalpha and TCRbeta were prepared by 5'RACE using constant-segment primers, with sample barcodes and unique molecular identifiers added. Trizol reagent was used to extract RNA from every sample. The libraries were amplified in two PCR steps, and the second step added a second sample barcode and Illumina TruSeq adapters. Sequencing of libraries was performed on an Illumina NovaSeq with 2 x 150 bp paired-end reads. Per the source publication's procedure: With migec v1.2.7, reads were demultiplexed and then collapsed into UMI-guided consensus sequences. With mixcr v2.1.11, UMI consensuses were aligned to TRA and TRB V and J templates and assembled into clonotypes. A clonotype was counted as expanded or contracted only if both edgeR and NoisET called the change significant, with noise models trained on biological replicates. For edgeR calls, the cutoffs were a false discovery rate-adjusted p below 0.01 and a log2 fold-change threshold of 1. As an exploratory analysis of dynamics, max-normalized trajectories of the 1000 most abundant clonotypes were examined with PCA combined with hierarchical clustering. Separately sequenced CD4+ and CD8+ repertoires were used to assign the CD4 or CD8 phenotype of responding clones. In-frame beta chains were kept once TCRdb had trimmed the public reads at Q25 with fastp and called clones with MiXCR. Each CDR3 protein gets just one entry, which takes the most common genes and DNA from the rows behind it. The V and J calls and clone size come from TCRdb's table, not from the authors' own analysis. The sample data list approximately 290,000 distinct CDR3 sequences, and roughly 8% of these were observed just once. About 20% of the sample lies in the top ten.

Ficoll-Paque density gradient centrifugation was used to isolate PBMCs. The sequence was collected from a man aged 18 to 35 who had mild COVID-19 (a few samples of this study predate the infection). The sample titles of this study are shuffled in the database, so cell type and time point are left out; the donor was told from shared clones. Sequenced sample: PBMCs or a T cell subset sorted from them (not recorded which).

The CDR3 sequence is CARSYEQYV. The nucleotide sequence reads as follows: TGTGCCAGGTCCTACGAGCAGTACGTC. The rearrangement joined TRBV27 to TRBJ2-7; the D gene cannot be named for sure. Trimming takes 9 bases from V and 1 base from J, and the germline ends sit 1 base apart. CDR1 and CDR2, per the germline V gene (reference sequence), are MNHEY and SMNVEV. Including the terminal cysteine and valine, the CDR3 comprises 9 residues. Only the CDR3 part of the read is kept: 27 bases, read in frame from the first base.